This TCR beta chain was captured by sequencing in a study of technical replicates of blood from a handful of donors. The protocol was immunoSEQ multiplex PCR, while the TCRdb copy is restricted to in-frame clones and leaves out a portion. Counted here are approximately 79,000 clones, more than 85% occurring once; the ten biggest clones make up roughly 0.37%. The V end was cut by 0 bases, the J end by 0 bases, with 14 bases between. The CDR3 has 18 amino acids. Germline V gives CDR1 ENHRY, CDR2 SYGVKD. A single count supports this clone. The receptor was derived from a human donor in good health. The genes are TRBV10-3 and TRBJ2-2, with D perhaps TRBD2 (5 bases). Source material: T cells isolated from PBMCs. As DNA, the CDR3 is TGTGCCATCAGTGAGTCCCTGTACGGGAACCCGAACACCGGGGAGCTGTTTTTT. It is translated as CAISESLYGNPNTGELFF.